The sequence of this T cell receptor (beta chain) was determined in a study of T-cell reconstitution after alpha-beta-depleted transplantation in children. V lost 4 bases and J lost 4; bases outside the gene matches: 6. CDR1 and CDR2 (germline): SGHVS, FQNEAQ. The length of the CDR3 is 15 residues. Study-wide results and caveats: Surviving recipient cells, namely T cells and thymic progenitors, were the source of high day-60 TCRbeta diversity in some patients. T-cell counts and diversity were attributed mostly to newly produced T cells one year after transplant. Approximately two months post-transplant, alpha-beta T cells reportedly originated from several hundred expanded graft clones.

Preparation of the TCRbeta library was carried out with unique molecular identifiers. TCRdb analysed the PCR reads with MiXCR anew, one entry per CDR3 protein. The data contain about 98,000 distinct CDR3 sequences, roughly a quarter of them singletons. A note on this clonotype: Its specificity is unknown.

This sequence joins TRBV7-8 and TRBJ2-1; 8 bases are a match to TRBD2. The clonotype was recovered from a boy between 2 and 10 years old with acute lymphoblastic leukemia, due to receive a stem cell transplant. Specimen: PBMCs, collected before TCRalphabeta/CD19-depleted stem cell transplant. CDR3 DNA: TGTGCCAGCAGCTACACTAGCGGAGGTTACAATGAGCAGTTCTTC. This codes for CASSYTSGGYNEQFF.